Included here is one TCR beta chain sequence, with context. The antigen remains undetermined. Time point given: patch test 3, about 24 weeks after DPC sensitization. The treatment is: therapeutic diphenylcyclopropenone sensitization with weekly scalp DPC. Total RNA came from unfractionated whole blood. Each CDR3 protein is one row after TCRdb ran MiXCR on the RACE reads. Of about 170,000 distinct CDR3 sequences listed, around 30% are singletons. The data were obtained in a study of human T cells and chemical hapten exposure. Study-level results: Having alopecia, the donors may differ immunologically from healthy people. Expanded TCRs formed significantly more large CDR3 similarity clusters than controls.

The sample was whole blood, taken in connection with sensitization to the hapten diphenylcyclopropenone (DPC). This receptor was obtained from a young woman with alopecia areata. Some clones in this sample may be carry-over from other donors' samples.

For the CDR3, the DNA is TGTGCCAGCAGACCGGGTGGCCCCAATGAGCAGTTCTTC. It codes for CASRPGGPNEQFF. This chain connects TRBV6-2 or TRBV6-3 to TRBJ2-1; D remains ambiguous. Trimming stripped 6 bases from V and 6 bases from J, with 12 bases between. The CDR3 is made up of 13 amino acids. CDR1 and CDR2 (germline): MNHEY, SVGEGT.